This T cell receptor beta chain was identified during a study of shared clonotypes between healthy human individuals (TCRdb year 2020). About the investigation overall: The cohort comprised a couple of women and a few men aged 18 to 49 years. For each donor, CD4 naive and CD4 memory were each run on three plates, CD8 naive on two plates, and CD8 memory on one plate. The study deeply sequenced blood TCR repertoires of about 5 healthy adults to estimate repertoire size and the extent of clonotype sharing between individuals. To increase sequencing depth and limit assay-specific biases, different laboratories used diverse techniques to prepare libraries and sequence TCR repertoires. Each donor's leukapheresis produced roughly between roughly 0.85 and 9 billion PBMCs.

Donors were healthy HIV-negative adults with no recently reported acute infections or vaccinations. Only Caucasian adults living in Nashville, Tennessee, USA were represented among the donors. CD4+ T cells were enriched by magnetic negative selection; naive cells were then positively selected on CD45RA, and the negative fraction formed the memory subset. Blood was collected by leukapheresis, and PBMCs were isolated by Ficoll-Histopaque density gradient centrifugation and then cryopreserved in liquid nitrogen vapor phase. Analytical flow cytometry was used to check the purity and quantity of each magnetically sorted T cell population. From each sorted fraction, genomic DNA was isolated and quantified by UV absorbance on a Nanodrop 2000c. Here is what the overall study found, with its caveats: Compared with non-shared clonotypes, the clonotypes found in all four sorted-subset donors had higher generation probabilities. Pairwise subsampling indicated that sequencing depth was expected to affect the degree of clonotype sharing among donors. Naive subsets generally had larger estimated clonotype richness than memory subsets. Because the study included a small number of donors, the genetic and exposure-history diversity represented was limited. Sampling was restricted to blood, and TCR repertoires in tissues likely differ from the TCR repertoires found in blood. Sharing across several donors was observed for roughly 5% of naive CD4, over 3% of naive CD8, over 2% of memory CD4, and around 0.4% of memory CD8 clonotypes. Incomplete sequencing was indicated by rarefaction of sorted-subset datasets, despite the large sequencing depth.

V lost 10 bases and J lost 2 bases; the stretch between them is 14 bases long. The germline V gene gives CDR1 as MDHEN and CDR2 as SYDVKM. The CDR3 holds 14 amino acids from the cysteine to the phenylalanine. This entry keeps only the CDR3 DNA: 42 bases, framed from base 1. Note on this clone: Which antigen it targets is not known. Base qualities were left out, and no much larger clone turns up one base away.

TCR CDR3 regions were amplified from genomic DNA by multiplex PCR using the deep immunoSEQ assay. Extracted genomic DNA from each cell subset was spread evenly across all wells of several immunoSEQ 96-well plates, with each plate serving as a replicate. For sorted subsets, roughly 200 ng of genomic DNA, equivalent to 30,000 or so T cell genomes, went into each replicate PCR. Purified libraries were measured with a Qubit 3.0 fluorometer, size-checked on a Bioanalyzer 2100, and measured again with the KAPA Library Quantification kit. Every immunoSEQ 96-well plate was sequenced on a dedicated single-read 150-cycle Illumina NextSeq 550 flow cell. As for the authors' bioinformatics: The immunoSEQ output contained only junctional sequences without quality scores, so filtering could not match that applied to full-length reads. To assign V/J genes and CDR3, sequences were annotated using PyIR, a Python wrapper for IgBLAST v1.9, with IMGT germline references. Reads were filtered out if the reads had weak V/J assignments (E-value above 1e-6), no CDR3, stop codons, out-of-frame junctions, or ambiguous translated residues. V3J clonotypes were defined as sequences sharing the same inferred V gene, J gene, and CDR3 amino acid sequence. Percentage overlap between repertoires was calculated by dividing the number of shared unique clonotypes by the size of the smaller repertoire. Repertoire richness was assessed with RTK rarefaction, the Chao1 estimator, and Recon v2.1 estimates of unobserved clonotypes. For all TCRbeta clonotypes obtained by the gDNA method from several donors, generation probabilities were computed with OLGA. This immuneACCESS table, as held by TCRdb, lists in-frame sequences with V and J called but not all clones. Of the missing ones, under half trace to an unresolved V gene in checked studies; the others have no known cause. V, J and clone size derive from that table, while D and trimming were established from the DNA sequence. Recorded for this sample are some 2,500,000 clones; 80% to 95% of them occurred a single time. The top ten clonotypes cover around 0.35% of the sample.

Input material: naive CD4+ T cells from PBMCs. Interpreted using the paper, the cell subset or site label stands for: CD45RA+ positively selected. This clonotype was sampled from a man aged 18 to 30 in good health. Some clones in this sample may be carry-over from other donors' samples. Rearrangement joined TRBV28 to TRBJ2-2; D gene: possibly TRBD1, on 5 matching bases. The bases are TGTGCCACCGATGACAGATTCAACACCGGGGAGCTGTTTTTT. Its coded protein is CATDDRFNTGELFF.